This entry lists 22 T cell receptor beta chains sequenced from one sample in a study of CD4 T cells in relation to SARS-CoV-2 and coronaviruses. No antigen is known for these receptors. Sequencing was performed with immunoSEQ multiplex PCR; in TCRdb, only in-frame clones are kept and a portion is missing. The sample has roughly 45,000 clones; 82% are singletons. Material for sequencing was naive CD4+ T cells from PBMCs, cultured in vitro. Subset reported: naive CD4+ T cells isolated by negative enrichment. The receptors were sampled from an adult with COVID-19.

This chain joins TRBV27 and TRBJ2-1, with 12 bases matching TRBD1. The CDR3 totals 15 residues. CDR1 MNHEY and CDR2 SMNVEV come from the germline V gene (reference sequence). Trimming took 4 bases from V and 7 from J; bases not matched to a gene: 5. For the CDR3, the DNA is TGTGCCAGCAGTTCGGGACAGGGGGCTTGGAATGAGCAGTTCTTC. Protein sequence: CASSSGQGAWNEQFF.

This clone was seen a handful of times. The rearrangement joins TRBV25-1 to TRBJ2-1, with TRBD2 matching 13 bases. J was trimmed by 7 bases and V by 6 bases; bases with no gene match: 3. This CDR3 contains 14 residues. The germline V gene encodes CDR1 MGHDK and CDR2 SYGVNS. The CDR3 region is CASRRTSGSNEQFF. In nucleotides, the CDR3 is TGTGCCAGCAGGAGGACTAGCGGGAGTAATGAGCAGTTCTTC.

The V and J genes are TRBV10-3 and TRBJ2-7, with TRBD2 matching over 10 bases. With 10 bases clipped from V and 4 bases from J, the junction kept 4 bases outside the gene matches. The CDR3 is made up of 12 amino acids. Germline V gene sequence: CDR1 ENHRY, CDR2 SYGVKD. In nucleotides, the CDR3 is TGTGCCACGGGGACTAGCGTTTACGAGCAGTACTTC. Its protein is CATGTSVYEQYF.

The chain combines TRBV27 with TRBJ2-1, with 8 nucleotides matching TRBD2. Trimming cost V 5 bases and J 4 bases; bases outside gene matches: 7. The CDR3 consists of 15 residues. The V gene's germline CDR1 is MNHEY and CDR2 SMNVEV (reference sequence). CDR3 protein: CASSISGNSYNEQFF. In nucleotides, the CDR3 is TGTGCCAGCAGTATTAGCGGGAACTCTTACAATGAGCAGTTCTTC.

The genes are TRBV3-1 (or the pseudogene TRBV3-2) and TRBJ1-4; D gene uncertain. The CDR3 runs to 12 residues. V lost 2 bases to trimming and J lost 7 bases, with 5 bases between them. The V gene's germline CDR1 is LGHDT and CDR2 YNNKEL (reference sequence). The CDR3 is CASSQSVEKLFF. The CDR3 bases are TGTGCCAGCAGCCAATCCGTTGAAAAACTGTTTTTT.

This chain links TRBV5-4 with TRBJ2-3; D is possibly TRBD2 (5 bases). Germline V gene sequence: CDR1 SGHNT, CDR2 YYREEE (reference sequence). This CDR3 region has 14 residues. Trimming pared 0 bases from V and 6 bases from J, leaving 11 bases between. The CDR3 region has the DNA TGTGCCAGCAGCTTGGCCAGCGGAGAGGATACGCAGTATTTT. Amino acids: CASSLASGEDTQYF.

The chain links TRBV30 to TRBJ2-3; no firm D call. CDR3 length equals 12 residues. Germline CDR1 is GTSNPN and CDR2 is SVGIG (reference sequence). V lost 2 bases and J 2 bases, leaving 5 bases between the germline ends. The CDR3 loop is CAWSLSTDTQYF. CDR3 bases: TGTGCCTGGAGTCTATCCACAGATACGCAGTATTTT.

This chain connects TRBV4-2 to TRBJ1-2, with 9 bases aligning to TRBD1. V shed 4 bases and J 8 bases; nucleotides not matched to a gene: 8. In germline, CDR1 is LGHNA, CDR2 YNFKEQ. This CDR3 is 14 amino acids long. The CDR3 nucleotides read TGTGCCAGCAGCCTACAGGGGGCGGCTCGGGGCTACACCTTC. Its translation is CASSLQGAARGYTF.

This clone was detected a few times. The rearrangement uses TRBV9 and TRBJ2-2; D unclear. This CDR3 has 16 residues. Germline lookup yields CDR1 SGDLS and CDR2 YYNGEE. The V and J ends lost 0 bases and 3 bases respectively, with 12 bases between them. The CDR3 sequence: CASSVVQEWYTGELFF. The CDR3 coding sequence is TGTGCCAGCAGCGTAGTGCAGGAGTGGTACACCGGGGAGCTGTTTTTT.

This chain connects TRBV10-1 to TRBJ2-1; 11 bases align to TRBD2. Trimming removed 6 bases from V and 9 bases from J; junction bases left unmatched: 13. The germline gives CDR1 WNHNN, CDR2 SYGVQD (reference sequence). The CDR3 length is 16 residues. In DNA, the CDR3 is TGCGCCAGCAGCCCGGCGGTAGCGGGAGGGCCGTTTGAGCAGTTCTTC. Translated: CASSPAVAGGPFEQFF.

CDR3 in amino acids: CASAQDRRYTDTQYF. The DNA for the CDR3 is TGTGCCAGCGCACAGGACAGGAGGTACACAGATACGCAGTATTTT. The rearrangement uses TRBV19 and TRBJ2-3, with 7 nucleotides matching TRBD1. The CDR3 runs 15 residues. Germline V gene lookup returns CDR1 LNHDA and CDR2 SQIVND (reference sequence). The V and J ends lost 9 bases and 2 bases, in that order; junction bases with no gene match: 11. Full variable domain (outside the CDR3, taken from reference TRBV19 and TRBJ2-3): DGGITQSPKYLFRKEGQNVTLSCEQNLNHDAMYWYRQDPGQGLRLIYYSQIVNDFQKGDIAEGYSVSREKKESFPLTVTSAQKNPTAFYLCASAQDRRYTDTQYFGPGTRLTVL.

CDR3 residues: CASTTAMNTEAFF. CDR3 sequence (DNA): TGTGCCAGTACGACAGCTATGAACACTGAAGCTTTCTTT. The rearrangement joins TRBV19 to TRBJ1-1; possibly TRBD1 for D (5 bases). Germline CDR1 reads LNHDA; CDR2 reads SQIVND (reference sequence). This CDR3 comprises 13 residues. Trimming stripped 7 bases from V and 0 bases from J, with 9 bases between.

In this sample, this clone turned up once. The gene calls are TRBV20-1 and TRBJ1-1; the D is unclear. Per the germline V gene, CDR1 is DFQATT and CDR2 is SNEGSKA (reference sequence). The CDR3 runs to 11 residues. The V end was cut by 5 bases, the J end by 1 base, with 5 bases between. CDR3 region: CSALRNTEAFF. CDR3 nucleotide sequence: TGCAGTGCTCTGCGGAACACTGAAGCTTTCTTT.

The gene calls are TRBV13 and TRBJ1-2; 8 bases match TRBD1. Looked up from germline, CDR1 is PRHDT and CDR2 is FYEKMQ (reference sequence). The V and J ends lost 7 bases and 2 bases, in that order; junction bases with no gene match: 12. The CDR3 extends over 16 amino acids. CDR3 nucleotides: TGTGCCAGCACCTTCTCCGGGACAGGACCGAACTATGGCTACACCTTC. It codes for CASTFSGTGPNYGYTF. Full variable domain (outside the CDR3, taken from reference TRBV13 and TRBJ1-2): AAGVIQSPRHLIKEKRETATLKCYPIPRHDTVYWYQQGPGQDPQFLISFYEKMQSDKGSIPDRFSAQQFSDYHSELNMSSLELGDSALYFCASTFSGTGPNYGYTFGSGTRLTVV.

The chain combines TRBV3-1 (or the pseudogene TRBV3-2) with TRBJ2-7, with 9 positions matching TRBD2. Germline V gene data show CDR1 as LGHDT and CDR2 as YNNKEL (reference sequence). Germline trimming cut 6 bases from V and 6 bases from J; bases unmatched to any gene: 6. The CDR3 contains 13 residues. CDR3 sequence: CASRDSGSFEQYF. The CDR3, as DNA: TGTGCCAGCAGAGATAGCGGGAGTTTCGAGCAGTACTTC.

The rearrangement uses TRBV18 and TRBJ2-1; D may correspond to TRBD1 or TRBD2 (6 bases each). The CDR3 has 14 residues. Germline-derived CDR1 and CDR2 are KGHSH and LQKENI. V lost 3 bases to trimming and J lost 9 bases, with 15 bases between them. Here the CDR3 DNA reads TGTGCCAGCTCACCCCAGGGGAGGACGGCTGAGCAGTTCTTC. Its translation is CASSPQGRTAEQFF.

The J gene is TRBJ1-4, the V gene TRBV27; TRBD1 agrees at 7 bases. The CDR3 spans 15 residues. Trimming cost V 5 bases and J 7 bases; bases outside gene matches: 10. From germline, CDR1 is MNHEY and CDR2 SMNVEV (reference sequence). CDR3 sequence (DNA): TGTGCCAGCAGTACTCTCAGGGGGAGAGTTGAAAAACTGTTTTTT. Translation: CASSTLRGRVEKLFF.

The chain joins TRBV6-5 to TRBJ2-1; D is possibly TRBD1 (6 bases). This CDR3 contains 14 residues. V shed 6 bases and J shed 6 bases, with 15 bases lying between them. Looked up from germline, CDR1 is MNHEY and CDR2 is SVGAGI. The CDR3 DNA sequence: TGTGCCAGCAGCCCCACGGGACACTTCAATGAGCAGTTCTTC. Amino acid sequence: CASSPTGHFNEQFF.

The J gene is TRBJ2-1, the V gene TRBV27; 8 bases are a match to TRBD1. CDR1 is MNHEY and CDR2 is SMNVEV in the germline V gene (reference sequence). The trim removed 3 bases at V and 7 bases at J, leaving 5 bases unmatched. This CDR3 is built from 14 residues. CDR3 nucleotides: TGTGCCAGCAGTTTGGCCAGGGGGCTGAATGAGCAGTTCTTC. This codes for CASSLARGLNEQFF.

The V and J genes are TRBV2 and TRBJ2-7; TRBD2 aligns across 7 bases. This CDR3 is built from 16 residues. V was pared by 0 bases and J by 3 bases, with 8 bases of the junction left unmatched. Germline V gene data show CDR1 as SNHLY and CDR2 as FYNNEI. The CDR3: CASSEALPRDYYEQYF. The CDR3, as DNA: TGTGCCAGCAGTGAAGCGCTCCCCCGGGACTACTACGAGCAGTACTTC.

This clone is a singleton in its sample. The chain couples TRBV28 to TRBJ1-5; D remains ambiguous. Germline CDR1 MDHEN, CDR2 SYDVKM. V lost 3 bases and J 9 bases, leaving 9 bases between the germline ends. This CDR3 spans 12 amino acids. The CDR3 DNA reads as TGTGCCAGCAGTTTGACCCTGTTGCCCCAGCATTTT. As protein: CASSLTLLPQHF. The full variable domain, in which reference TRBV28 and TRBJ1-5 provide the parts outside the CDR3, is DVKVTQSSRYLVKRTGEKVFLECVQDMDHENMFWYRQDPGLGLRLIYFSYDVKMKEKGDIPEGYSVSREKKERFSLILESASTNQTSMYLCASSLTLLPQHFGDGTRLSIL.

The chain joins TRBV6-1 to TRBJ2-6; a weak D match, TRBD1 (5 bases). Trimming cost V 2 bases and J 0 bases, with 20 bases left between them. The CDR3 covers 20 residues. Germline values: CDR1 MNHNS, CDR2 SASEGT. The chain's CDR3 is CASSESPVSGSSSGANVLTF. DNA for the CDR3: TGTGCCAGCAGTGAATCCCCAGTTTCAGGGTCCAGCTCTGGGGCCAACGTCCTGACTTTC.